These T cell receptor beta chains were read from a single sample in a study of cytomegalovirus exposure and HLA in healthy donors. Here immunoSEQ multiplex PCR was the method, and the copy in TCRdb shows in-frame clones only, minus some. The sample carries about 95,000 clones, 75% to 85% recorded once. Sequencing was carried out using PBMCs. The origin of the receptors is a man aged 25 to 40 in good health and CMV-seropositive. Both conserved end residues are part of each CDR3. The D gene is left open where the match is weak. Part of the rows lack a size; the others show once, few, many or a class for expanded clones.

CASSSVQATSGETQYF	TGCGCCAGCAGCTCCGTACAAGCGACCTCCGGGGAGACCCAGTACTTC	.	.	TRBV5-1	TRBJ2-5
CASSQIQGPGGTGELFF	TGCGCCAGCAGCCAAATTCAAGGGCCAGGGGGCACCGGGGAGCTGTTTTTT	.	TRBD1	TRBV4-1	TRBJ2-2
CASSLQPRTSSETQYF	TGTGCCAGCAGCTTACAACCCCGGACTAGTTCTGAGACCCAGTACTTC	.	TRBD2	TRBV7-9	TRBJ2-5
CASSSTKGTSGSFSYEQYF	TGTGCCAGCAGTTCGACTAAAGGGACTAGCGGGAGTTTCAGCTACGAGCAGTACTTC	.	TRBD2	TRBV28	TRBJ2-7
CAWSVLAGVSGELFF	TGTGCCTGGAGTGTCCTAGCGGGAGTCTCCGGGGAGCTGTTTTTT	.	TRBD2	TRBV30	TRBJ2-2
CAWRQNNSPLHF	TGTGCCTGGAGGCAGAATAATTCACCCCTCCACTTT	.	.	TRBV30	TRBJ1-6
CASSVQLGNVGTGGAVGIEQFF	TGTGCCAGCAGCGTCCAGTTAGGGAATGTGGGGACAGGGGGCGCGGTGGGGATTGAGCAGTTCTTC	.	TRBD1	TRBV9	TRBJ2-1
CASSQTQVQETQYF	TGTGCCAGCAGCCAAACGCAGGTACAAGAGACCCAGTACTTC	few	.	TRBV14	TRBJ2-5
CASSEAEQPQHF	TGTGCCAGCAGTGAAGCGGAGCAGCCCCAGCATTTT	.	.	TRBV2	TRBJ1-5
CASSLLPRETGGETQYF	TGTGCCAGCAGCTTATTGCCCAGGGAGACAGGGGGGGAGACCCAGTACTTC	.	TRBD1	TRBV11-2	TRBJ2-5
CASSVGQVNQPQHF	TGTGCCAGCAGCGTGGGACAGGTCAATCAGCCCCAGCATTTT	.	TRBD1	TRBV9	TRBJ1-5
CAISGPGGTEAFF	TGTGCCATCAGTGGCCCCGGAGGGACTGAAGCTTTCTTT	few	.	TRBV10-3	TRBJ1-1
CASSQVNPGASGNTIYF	TGCGCCAGCAGCCAAGTAAACCCAGGGGCCTCTGGAAACACCATATATTTT	few	.	TRBV4-1	TRBJ1-3
CASSPQGATGNTIYF	TGTGCCAGCAGCCCTCAGGGGGCGACTGGAAACACCATATATTTT	.	TRBD1	TRBV5-4	TRBJ1-3
CASSVGGVGENTEAFF	TGTGCCAGCAGCGTAGGCGGAGTAGGGGAGAACACTGAAGCTTTCTTT	once	.	TRBV9	TRBJ1-1
CASSLGGGSPLHF	TGTGCCAGCAGTTTGGGGGGAGGGTCACCCCTCCACTTT	.	.	TRBV27	TRBJ1-6
CASSLARGYEQYF	TGCGCCAGCAGCTTGGCCCGGGGCTACGAGCAGTACTTC	.	.	TRBV5-1	TRBJ2-7
CASAPGEQYF	TGTGCCAGCGCGCCCGGCGAGCAGTACTTC	.	.	TRBV5-6	TRBJ2-7
CASSPPAGDTQYF	TGTGCCAGCTCCCCCCCCGCAGGGGATACGCAGTATTTT	.	.	TRBV7-9	TRBJ2-3
CASSHLAAGGSGETQYF	TGCGCCAGCAGTCACCTTGCGGCGGGAGGGTCGGGAGAGACCCAGTACTTC	.	TRBD2	TRBV5-1	TRBJ2-5
CASSSGGNTGELFF	TGTGCCAGCAGTTCTGGGGGCAACACCGGGGAGCTGTTTTTT	.	.	TRBV6-5	TRBJ2-2
CASSISGSGANVLTF	TGTGCCAGTAGTATCTCCGGCTCTGGGGCCAACGTCCTGACTTTC	.	.	TRBV19	TRBJ2-6
CASSYSGTSVYYEQYF	TGTGCCAGCAGTTACTCCGGGACTAGTGTCTACTACGAGCAGTACTTC	.	TRBD2	TRBV28	TRBJ2-7
CASSFENSYEQYF	TGCGCCAGCAGCTTCGAGAACTCCTACGAGCAGTACTTC	.	.	TRBV5-1	TRBJ2-7
CASSSGTANTEAFF	TGTGCCAGCAGCTCCGGGACAGCGAACACTGAAGCTTTCTTT	.	TRBD1	TRBV14	TRBJ1-1
CASTGGNSYEQYF	TGCGCCAGCACTGGTGGCAACTCCTACGAGCAGTACTTC	.	.	TRBV5-1	TRBJ2-7
CASSQDSSSGRIGGTQYF	TGCGCCAGCAGCCAAGATTCATCTAGCGGGAGGATTGGGGGGACCCAGTACTTC	.	TRBD2	TRBV4-3	TRBJ2-5
CSVELIEWRESRRNTGELFF	TGCAGCGTTGAATTAATTGAATGGCGGGAGAGTCGGCGAAACACCGGGGAGCTGTTTTTT	.	TRBD2	TRBV29-1	TRBJ2-2
CASSPIPRAGNTIYF	TGTGCCAGCAGCCCCATCCCCAGGGCTGGAAACACCATATATTTT	few	.	TRBV7-9	TRBJ1-3
CASSRLDSGKGDYGYTF	TGTGCCAGCAGCCGCCTAGATTCAGGGAAAGGGGACTATGGCTACACCTTC	.	.	TRBV11-2	TRBJ1-2
CASSPGASGRGKLFF	TGTGCCAGCTCCCCAGGGGCCTCGGGTCGCGGAAAACTGTTTTTT	few	.	TRBV18	TRBJ1-4
CASRDPGQLDYEQYF	TGTGCCAGCAGGGATCCGGGACAGTTGGACTACGAGCAGTACTTC	.	TRBD1	TRBV2	TRBJ2-7
CASSAAGTQNTEAFF	TGTGCCAGCAGCGCCGCCGGGACACAGAACACTGAAGCTTTCTTT	.	.	TRBV9	TRBJ1-1
CASSPQQGTYNEQFF	TGTGCCAGCTCACCCCAGCAGGGGACATACAATGAGCAGTTCTTC	.	.	TRBV18	TRBJ2-1
CASSLREGRGEQYF	TGCGCCAGCAGCTTGAGGGAGGGGAGGGGCGAGCAGTACTTC	.	TRBD2	TRBV5-1	TRBJ2-7
CASSLGEGRVF	TGTGCCAGCAGCCTGGGGGAGGGGAGGGTCTTC	.	TRBD2	TRBV5-4	TRBJ2-1
CASSQVVRVQTQYF	TGTGCCAGCAGCCAGGTCGTCAGGGTACAGACCCAGTACTTC	once	.	TRBV7-6	TRBJ2-5
CASSHPEFPYGYTF	TGTGCCAGCAGCCACCCGGAGTTTCCCTATGGCTACACCTTC	.	.	TRBV6-5	TRBJ1-2
CASRTTSGTYNEQFF	TGTGCCAGCAGGACGACTAGCGGGACCTACAATGAGCAGTTCTTC	few	TRBD2	TRBV6-1	TRBJ2-1
CASSPLGTGDLNTEAFF	TGTGCCAGCTCACCACTCGGGACAGGGGACCTGAACACTGAAGCTTTCTTT	.	TRBD1	TRBV18	TRBJ1-1
CAISESIGAGGNTGELFF	TGTGCCATCAGTGAGTCGATTGGGGCAGGGGGCAACACCGGGGAGCTGTTTTTT	.	TRBD1	TRBV10-3	TRBJ2-2
CAISQPPGQGTDTQYF	TGTGCCATCAGTCAACCTCCGGGGCAGGGGACAGATACGCAGTATTTT	.	.	TRBV10-3	TRBJ2-3
CASNPGGDTQYF	TGTGCCAGCAACCCCGGAGGAGATACGCAGTATTTT	.	.	TRBV2	TRBJ2-3
CASKGGGTEAFF	TGTGCCAGCAAAGGGGGAGGGACTGAAGCTTTCTTT	.	.	TRBV9	TRBJ1-1
CASSSPRGATNEKLFF	TGTGCCAGCAGTTCCCCTAGGGGCGCAACTAATGAAAAACTGTTTTTT	.	.	TRBV6-5	TRBJ1-4
CASSTTYPQPGQGGDTQYF	TGTGCCAGTAGCACCACTTACCCTCAACCGGGACAGGGAGGGGATACGCAGTATTTT	.	TRBD1	TRBV19	TRBJ2-3
CASSQLTISGANVLTF	TGTGCCAGCAGCCAACTAACCATCTCTGGGGCCAACGTCCTGACTTTC	.	.	TRBV27	TRBJ2-6
CAWKRTGESLWHSPLHF	TGTGCCTGGAAAAGGACAGGGGAATCCCTGTGGCATTCACCCCTCCACTTT	once	TRBD1	TRBV30	TRBJ1-6